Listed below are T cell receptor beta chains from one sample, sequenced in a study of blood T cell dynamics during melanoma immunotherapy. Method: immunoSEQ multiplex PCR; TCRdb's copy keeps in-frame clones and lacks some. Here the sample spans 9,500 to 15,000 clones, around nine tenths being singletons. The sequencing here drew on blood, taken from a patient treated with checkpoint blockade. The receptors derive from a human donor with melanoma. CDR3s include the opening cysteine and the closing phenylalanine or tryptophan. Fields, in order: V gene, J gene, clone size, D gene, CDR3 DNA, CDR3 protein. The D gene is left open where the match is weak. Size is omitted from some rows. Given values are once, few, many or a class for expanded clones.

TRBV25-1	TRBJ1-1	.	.	TGTGCCAGCCAGCGGAACACTGAAGCTTTCTTT	CASQRNTEAFF
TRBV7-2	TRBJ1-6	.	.	TGTGCCAGCAGCCCGATGGGGGGCACGACACCCCTCCACTTT	CASSPMGGTTPLHF
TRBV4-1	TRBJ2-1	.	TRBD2	TGCGCCAGCAGCCAAAATGTCACTAGCGGGAGATGGAATGAGCAGTTCTTC	CASSQNVTSGRWNEQFF
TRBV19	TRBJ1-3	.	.	TGTGCCAGTACCACCCCCAGCTCTGGAAACACCATATATTTT	CASTTPSSGNTIYF
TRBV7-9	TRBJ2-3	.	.	TGTGCCAGCAGCTTGACGGGAGTTCAAGATACGCAGTATTTT	CASSLTGVQDTQYF
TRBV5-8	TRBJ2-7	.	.	TGTGCCAGCATCAGGTCCTACGAGCAGTACTTC	CASIRSYEQYF
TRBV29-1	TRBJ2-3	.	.	TGCAGCGTTGACGCGGGGGCCAACACAGATACGCAGTATTTT	CSVDAGANTDTQYF
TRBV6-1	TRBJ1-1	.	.	TGTGCCAGCAGTGAAGCAGAAAACACTGAAGCTTTCTTT	CASSEAENTEAFF
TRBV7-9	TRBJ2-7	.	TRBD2	TGTGCCAGCAGCTTAGTGATGGCTAGCGGGAGATACGAGCAGTACTTC	CASSLVMASGRYEQYF
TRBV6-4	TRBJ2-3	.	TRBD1	TGTGCCAGCAGTGATGGGACAGGGGACACAGATACGCAGTATTTT	CASSDGTGDTDTQYF
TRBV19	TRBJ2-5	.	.	TGTGCCAGTAGTGGACAGCCGCGAGAGACCCAGTACTTC	CASSGQPRETQYF
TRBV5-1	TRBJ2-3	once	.	TGCGCCAGCAGTTCTGACGGTGCCAACACAGATACGCAGTATTTT	CASSSDGANTDTQYF
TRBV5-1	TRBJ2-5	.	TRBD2	TGCGCCAGCAGCTTTTCTAGCGGGGGGGCACATGAGACCCAGTACTTC	CASSFSSGGAHETQYF
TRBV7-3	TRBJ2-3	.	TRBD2	TGTGCCAGCATGGTAGCGGGAACTAGCACAGATACGCAGTATTTT	CASMVAGTSTDTQYF
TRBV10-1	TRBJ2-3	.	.	TGCGCCAGCAGTGCGGTACACCCTCTGGCCCAAAATTGGCGCATGTATTTT	CASSAVHPLAQNWRMYF
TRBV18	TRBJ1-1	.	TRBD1	TGTGCCAGCTCACAGGGACAGAGGACTGAAGCTTTCTTT	CASSQGQRTEAFF